What follows is one T cell receptor beta chain and its context. This clonotype was seen repeatedly, ten times or more. Its target antigen remains unknown. Base qualities were left out, and no much larger clone turns up one base away. For sorted-subset TCR libraries, 1 million sorted CD4+ or CD8+ T cells were used. Peripheral blood underwent Ficoll-Hypaque density gradient centrifugation to isolate PBMCs, which were then cryopreserved in liquid nitrogen. The study also sequenced paired sorted CD4+ and CD8+ subsets from healthy controls, HAM/TSP patients and MS patients. This entry is derived from a study of neurological immune-mediated disorders (dated by TCRdb to 2018 to 2020). Background on the whole study: The study compared peripheral blood TCR-beta repertoires of HTLV-I-associated myelopathy (HAM/TSP) patients, multiple sclerosis patients and healthy controls using UMI-based sequencing. Alongside PBMC samples, the set of about 100 TCR-beta libraries contained longitudinal samples, technical triplicates, and paired CD4+ and CD8+ T-cell subsets that had been sorted. Of the approximately 66 subjects in the cohort, some 15 were HAM/TSP patients, approximately 35 were multiple sclerosis patients, and about 20 were healthy controls.

The CDR1 and CDR2 encoded by the germline V gene are SGHRS and YFSETQ. Its CDR3 holds 14 amino acids, cysteine through phenylalanine. The DNA shown is the 42-base CDR3, in frame from base 1. The V end loses 0 bases and the J end loses 0 bases, and a stretch of 3 bases separates them. What the research found in general, with its limitations: TCR clonal expansion was highest in HAM/TSP patients and lowest in MS patients, with MS patients falling below even healthy controls. Across subjects, expanded clones never shared an identical CDR3 amino acid sequence, which suggests that the TCR-beta repertoires in every group were private.

To synthesize cDNA, template-switch 5'RACE was performed with a primer carrying a 10-nucleotide random unique molecular identifier so that each TCR transcript was tagged. Each sequencing run produced over 160 million TCR-beta sequences covering 15-18 subjects. The RNeasy kit was used for extraction of total RNA. Using the KAPA Real-time Library Amplification kit, TCR-beta VDJ regions were amplified with primers for the TCR constant region and the 5'RACE anchor. A first PCR added sample indexes and Illumina adaptors, and a second PCR then raised library yield. After Ampure bead purification, the roughly 650 bp TCR product was size-selected on a 2% E-gel SizeSelection system. Before pooling, library quality was checked on a Bioanalyzer, concentration was measured with Qubit, and libraries were quantified with the Kapa Library Quantification kit. An Illumina HiSeq 2500 sequenced the libraries paired-end 2 x 150 bp. To increase sequence diversity, roughly 24-31% phiX was spiked into each library pool. The published analysis was carried out like this. Quality-filtered reads were processed with the UMI-based MiGEC pipeline, which removed over 75% of raw TCR sequences during error correction. IMGT germline references were used for aligning VDJ genes, and each clonotype was defined as a unique CDR3 amino acid sequence together with its V-J genes. Clonal expansion, Shannon diversity and CDR3 relatedness were evaluated with VDJtools (CalcPairwiseDistances, ClusterSamples), while phylogenetic trees were built in CLCbio workbench. Expanded clones were defined as having at least 8 unique UMIs, based on coefficient-of-variation modelling across technical triplicates. TCRdb took the public reads, trimmed them with fastp at Q25, ran MiXCR for clone calling and kept in-frame beta chains. For every CDR3 protein sequence, its rows merge into one entry that carries the most common genes and DNA. TCRdb's processing, not the study's, gives the V and J calls here. Across this sample there are 35,000 to 40,000 distinct CDR3 sequences, with roughly 12% seen only once. Just under 4% of the sample is in the top ten clones.

The sequence is built from TRBV5-1 and TRBJ1-4; confidence is insufficient to name the D gene. The clonotype comes from a woman in her thirties with HTLV-1-associated myelopathy (HAM/TSP). Sequencing was carried out using CD4+ T cells from blood. The DNA sequence is TGCGCCAGCAGCTTGGGATCAACTAATGAAAAACTGTTTTTT. Translation gives CASSLGSTNEKLFF.